Listed here are 2 T cell receptor beta chains from one sample, sequenced in a study of blood T cells in healthy people across ages. The use of a sample-barcoded 5' primer and a J-beta primer mix characterized a second PCR of roughly 6 to 11 cycles. Each CDR3 protein gets one entry after TCRdb re-called the 5' RACE reads with MiXCR. The repertoire has around 650,000 distinct CDR3 sequences, approximately 29% of them found once; the top ten carry 15% to 19%. Sequencing input: blood. The receptors come from a woman older than 75 in good health.

This clonotype occurred a few times. The rearrangement links TRBV7-9 to TRBJ1-2; no definite D call. Per the germline V gene, CDR1 is SEHNR and CDR2 is FQNEAQ (reference sequence). The V and J ends lost 0 bases and 4 bases respectively, with 15 bases between them. The CDR3 runs 16 residues. This CDR3 reads CASSLATSEPIYGYTF. As DNA, the CDR3 is TGTGCCAGCAGCTTAGCGACCTCGGAGCCTATCTATGGCTACACCTTC.

This clonotype was found a few times. The chain is built from TRBV19 and TRBJ2-1; 10 positions agree with TRBD2. There are 16 residues in the CDR3. Per germline, CDR1 LNHDA and CDR2 SQIVND (reference sequence). After removal of 5 bases from V and 0 bases from J, the junction contained 4 bases not matched to a gene. The CDR3 protein is CASSLSGGSSYNEQFF. CDR3 DNA sequence: TGTGCCAGTAGTCTTAGCGGGGGGTCCTCCTACAATGAGCAGTTCTTC.